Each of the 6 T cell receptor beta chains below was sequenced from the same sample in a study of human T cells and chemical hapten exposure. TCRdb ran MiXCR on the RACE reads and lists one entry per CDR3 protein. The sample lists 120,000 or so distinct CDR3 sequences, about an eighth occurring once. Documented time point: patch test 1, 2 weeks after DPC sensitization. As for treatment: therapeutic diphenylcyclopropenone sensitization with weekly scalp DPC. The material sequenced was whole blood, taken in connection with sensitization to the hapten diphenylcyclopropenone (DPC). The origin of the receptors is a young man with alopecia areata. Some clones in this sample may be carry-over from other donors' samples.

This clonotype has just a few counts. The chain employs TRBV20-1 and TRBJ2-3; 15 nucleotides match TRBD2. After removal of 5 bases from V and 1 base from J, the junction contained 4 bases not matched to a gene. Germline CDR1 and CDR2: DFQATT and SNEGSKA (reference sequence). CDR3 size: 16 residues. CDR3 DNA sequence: TGCAGTGCTGGACTAGCGGGGGGGACAGGCACAGATACGCAGTATTTT. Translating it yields CSAGLAGGTGTDTQYF.

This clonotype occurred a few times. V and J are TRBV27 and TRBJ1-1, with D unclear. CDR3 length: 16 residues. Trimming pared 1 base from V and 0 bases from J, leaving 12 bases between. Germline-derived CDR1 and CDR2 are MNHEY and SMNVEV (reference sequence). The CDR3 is CASSLFPSGMNTEAFF. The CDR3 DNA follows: TGTGCCAGCAGTTTATTTCCGTCAGGCATGAACACTGAAGCTTTCTTT.

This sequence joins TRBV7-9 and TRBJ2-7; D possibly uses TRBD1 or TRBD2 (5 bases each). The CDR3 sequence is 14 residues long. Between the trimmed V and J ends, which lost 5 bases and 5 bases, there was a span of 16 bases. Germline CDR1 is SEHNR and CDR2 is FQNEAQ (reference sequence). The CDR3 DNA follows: TGTGCCAGCAGCCATGTCGGGGCCAGCAACGAGCAGTACGTC. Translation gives CASSHVGASNEQYV.

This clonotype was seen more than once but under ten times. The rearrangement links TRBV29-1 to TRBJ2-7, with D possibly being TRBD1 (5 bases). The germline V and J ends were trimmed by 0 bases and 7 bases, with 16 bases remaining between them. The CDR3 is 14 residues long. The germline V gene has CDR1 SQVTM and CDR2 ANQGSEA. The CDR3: CSVEDRRVGREQYF. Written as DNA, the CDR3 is TGCAGCGTTGAAGATCGACGAGTGGGGCGGGAGCAGTACTTC.

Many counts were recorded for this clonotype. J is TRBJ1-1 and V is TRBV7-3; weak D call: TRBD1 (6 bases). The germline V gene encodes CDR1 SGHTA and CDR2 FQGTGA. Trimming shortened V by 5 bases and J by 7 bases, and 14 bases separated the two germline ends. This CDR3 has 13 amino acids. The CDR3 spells CASSANQGNEAFF. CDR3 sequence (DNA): TGTGCCAGCAGCGCCAACCAGGGGAATGAAGCTTTCTTT.

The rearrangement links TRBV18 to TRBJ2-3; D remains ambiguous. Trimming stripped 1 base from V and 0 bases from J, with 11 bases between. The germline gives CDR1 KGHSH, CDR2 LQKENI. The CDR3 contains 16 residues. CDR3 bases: TGTGCCAGCTCACCACTTATAACCTCTAGCACAGATACGCAGTATTTT. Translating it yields CASSPLITSSTDTQYF.